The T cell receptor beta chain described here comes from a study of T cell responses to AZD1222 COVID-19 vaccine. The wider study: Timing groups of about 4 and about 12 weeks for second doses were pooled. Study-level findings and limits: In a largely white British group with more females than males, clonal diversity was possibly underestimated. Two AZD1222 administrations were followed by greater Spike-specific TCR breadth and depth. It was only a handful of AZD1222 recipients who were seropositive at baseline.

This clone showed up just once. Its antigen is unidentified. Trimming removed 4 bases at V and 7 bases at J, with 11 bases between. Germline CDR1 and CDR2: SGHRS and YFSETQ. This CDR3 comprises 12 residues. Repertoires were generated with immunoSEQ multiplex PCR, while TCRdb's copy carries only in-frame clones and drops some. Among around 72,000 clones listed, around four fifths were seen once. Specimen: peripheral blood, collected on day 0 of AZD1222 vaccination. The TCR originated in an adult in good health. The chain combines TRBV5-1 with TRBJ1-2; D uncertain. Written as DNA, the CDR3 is TGCGCCAGCAGCCCACTTAGGGCTGGCTACACCTTC. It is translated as CASSPLRAGYTF.